This entry is about one T cell receptor (beta chain). Its matching antigen is unknown. Compared with germline, one end of the junction differs, possibly owing to a read error. Germline loops: CDR1 MNHNS, CDR2 SASEGT. The CDR3 has 12 amino acids. The data were obtained in a study of T cell responses to AZD1222 COVID-19 vaccine. General study findings and limits: Sampling that yielded the repertoires occurred only after the peak T cell response.

TCRdb keeps only in-frame clones here, not all; method: immunoSEQ multiplex PCR. This table holds about 140,000 clones, roughly 90% found once. This TCR came from an adult in good health. The rearrangement uses TRBV6-1 and TRBJ1-6; D not resolved. Material: peripheral blood, obtained on day 0 of AZD1222 vaccination. As DNA, the CDR3 is TGTGCCAGCAGGGAAGGCAATTCACCCCTCCACTTT. It translates to CASREGNSPLHF.